Following are 16 T cell receptor beta chains from one sample sequenced in a study of cytomegalovirus exposure and HLA in healthy donors. PCR employed 60 Vbeta and 13 Jbeta primers. Method: immunoSEQ multiplex PCR; TCRdb's copy keeps in-frame clones and lacks some. The top ten clones hold 20% to 25% of a sample with about 87,000 clones, 70% to 80% of them seen once. The sample consisted of PBMCs. The origin of the receptors is a young man in good health and CMV-seropositive.

The V and J genes are TRBV7-9 and TRBJ1-5; D is unresolved. Looked up from germline, CDR1 is SEHNR and CDR2 is FQNEAQ (reference sequence). The CDR3 spans 13 residues. V was pared by 2 bases and J by 4 bases, with 6 bases between. CDR3 loop: CASSLRVNQPQHF. The CDR3, as DNA: TGTGCCAGCAGCTTACGGGTAAATCAGCCCCAGCATTTT.

The chain uses TRBV10-3 and TRBJ2-3; D is perhaps TRBD1 (7 bases). Trimming shortened V by 5 bases and J by 9 bases, and 9 bases separated the two germline ends. There are 11 residues in the CDR3. Looked up from germline, CDR1 is ENHRY and CDR2 is SYGVKD. The CDR3 loop is CAISQGGTQYF. The CDR3 DNA reads TGTGCCATCAGTCAGGGGGGAACGCAGTATTTT.

This chain links TRBV5-6 with TRBJ1-1, with D possibly matching TRBD1 (5 bases). Trimming left V 1 base short and J 4 bases short, with 14 bases between. Per the germline V gene, CDR1 is SGHDT and CDR2 is YYEEEE. This CDR3 is built from 15 residues. The CDR3 protein is CASSLYPGGTTEAFF. For the CDR3, the DNA is TGTGCCAGCAGCTTGTACCCAGGCGGGACCACTGAAGCTTTCTTT.

This clone was detected only a few times. The chain combines TRBV7-7 with TRBJ2-5, with 14 bases fitting TRBD2. Per the germline V gene, CDR1 is SSHAT and CDR2 is FNYEAQ (reference sequence). V gave up 3 bases and J gave up 5 bases; unmatched junction bases: 2. The CDR3 is 15 amino acids. The CDR3 loop is CASSLGLAGVETQYF. Here the CDR3 DNA reads TGTGCCAGCAGCTTGGGACTAGCGGGAGTGGAGACCCAGTACTTC. Full variable domain (rest looked up from reference TRBV7-7 and TRBJ2-5): GAGVSQSPRYKVTKRGQDVTLRCDPISSHATLYWYQQALGQGPEFLTYFNYEAQPDKSGLPSDRFSAERPEGSISTLTIQRTEQRDSAMYRCASSLGLAGVETQYFGPGTRLLVL.

The chain carries TRBV28 and TRBJ1-5; TRBD1 matches 7 bases. The junction had 4 bases not matched to a gene; V was cut back by 7 bases and J by 4 bases. Germline V gene sequence: CDR1 MDHEN, CDR2 SYDVKM. The CDR3 runs to 13 residues. CDR3 region: CASNIQGNQPQHF. The CDR3 DNA is TGTGCCAGCAACATACAGGGGAATCAGCCCCAGCATTTT.

The CDR3 sequence is CASSQTSGQTDTQYF. In nucleotides, the CDR3 is TGCGCCAGCAGCCAGACTAGCGGGCAAACAGATACGCAGTATTTT. The chain couples TRBV4-1 to TRBJ2-3; TRBD2 matches at 10 bases. The CDR3 runs to 15 residues. J gave up 3 bases and V 3 bases, and 3 bases lay outside the gene matches. Germline CDR1 reads MGHRA; CDR2 reads YSYEKL.

This clone is a singleton in its sample. The J gene is TRBJ2-3, the V gene TRBV19; no firm D call. CDR1 is LNHDA and CDR2 is SQIVND in the germline V gene (reference sequence). Trimming left V 5 bases short and J 5 bases short, with 11 bases between. The CDR3 has 13 amino acids. The CDR3 spells CASSPQPGDTQYF. The CDR3 bases are TGTGCCAGTAGTCCCCAGCCGGGAGATACGCAGTATTTT.

The chain employs TRBV25-1 and TRBJ1-4, with 8 bases that match TRBD1. The CDR3 covers 17 residues. CDR1 is MGHDK and CDR2 is SYGVNS in the germline V gene. V shed 4 bases, J shed 8 bases, and the junction held 15 bases outside the gene matches. In DNA form, the CDR3 reads TGTGCCAGCAGTGGGCCAATCGCAGGGGGCGAAGGGGAAAAACTGTTTTTT. Amino acids: CASSGPIAGGEGEKLFF.

The J gene is TRBJ2-5, the V gene TRBV4-3, with TRBD2 matching 10 bases. This CDR3 is built from 16 residues. Trimming removed 4 bases from V and 2 bases from J; junction bases left unmatched: 7. Germline-derived CDR1 and CDR2 are LGHNA and YSLEER. The DNA of the CDR3 is TGCGCCAGCAGCCCAGGGGCACTAGCGGGGCAAGAGACCCAGTACTTC. Translation gives CASSPGALAGQETQYF.

The chain employs TRBV11-2 and TRBJ2-7, with a tentative D call TRBD2 (5 bases). The ends were cut back, 2 bases at V and 2 bases at J, with 13 bases in the middle. From germline, CDR1 is SGHAT and CDR2 FQNNGV. The CDR3 loop spans 15 amino acids. The DNA for the CDR3 is TGTGCCAGCAGCTTACGAAGCGGCTTTACCTACGAGCAGTACTTC. Protein product: CASSLRSGFTYEQYF.

This rearrangement joins TRBV20-1 to TRBJ1-1; tentatively, D is TRBD1 (5 bases). Germline V gives CDR1 DFQATT, CDR2 SNEGSKA (reference sequence). The CDR3 extends over 11 amino acids. CDR3 loop: CVTGLRTEAFF. The CDR3, as DNA: TGCGTCACAGGCCTCAGGACTGAAGCTTTCTTT.

This chain links TRBV6-6 with TRBJ1-6; D call uncertain. The CDR3 runs to 15 residues. V lost 0 bases, J lost 7 bases, and 10 bases lay in between. CDR1 MNHNY and CDR2 SVGAGI come from the germline V gene (reference sequence). The CDR3 sequence: CASSYSEGYNSPLHF. As DNA, the CDR3 is TGTGCCAGCAGTTACTCAGAGGGATACAATTCACCCCTCCACTTT.

This sequence joins TRBV5-1 and TRBJ2-5, with a tentative D call TRBD2 (6 bases). The germline V gene encodes CDR1 SGHRS and CDR2 YFSETQ. CDR3 size: 14 residues. Trimming shortened V by 4 bases and J by 4 bases, and 14 bases separated the two germline ends. The CDR3 loop is CASSTGGGTETQYF. In DNA form, the CDR3 reads TGCGCCAGCAGCACGGGTGGGGGGACAGAGACCCAGTACTTC.

The rearrangement joins TRBV28 to TRBJ1-2, with 11 bases lining up with TRBD1. The CDR3 is 16 amino acids. Losses at the gene ends were 3 bases for V and 3 bases for J; bases not matched to a gene: 6. The V gene's germline CDR1 is MDHEN and CDR2 SYDVKM. CDR3 sequence: CASSLGQGVRHYGYTF. The CDR3 DNA sequence: TGTGCCAGCAGTTTGGGACAGGGGGTTAGGCACTATGGCTACACCTTC.

The rearrangement joins TRBV30 to TRBJ2-6; 9 bases map to TRBD1. The CDR3 length is 14 residues. Germline trimming cut 7 bases from V and 2 bases from J; bases unmatched to any gene: 3. Germline values: CDR1 GTSNPN, CDR2 SVGIG (reference sequence). CDR3 loop: CASDRGTGANVLTF. CDR3 bases: TGTGCCTCGGACAGGGGAACTGGGGCCAACGTCCTGACTTTC.

The gene calls are TRBV6-5 and TRBJ2-2; the match to TRBD1 covers 9 bases. Germline V gene data show CDR1 as MNHEY and CDR2 as SVGAGI. J gave up 3 bases and V 7 bases, and 6 bases lay outside the gene matches. The CDR3 sequence is 15 residues long. CDR3 in amino acids: CASIGQGSYTGELFF. As DNA, the CDR3 is TGTGCCAGCATTGGACAGGGGTCATACACCGGGGAGCTGTTTTTT.